The rows below give T cell receptor beta chains drawn from one sample of a study of beta chain features in type 1 diabetes. Libraries were prepared by immunoSEQ multiplex PCR; TCRdb keeps only in-frame clonotypes and omits some of them. In the table there are about 660,000 clones, over 12% of which are singletons. The material sequenced was naive CD4+ T cells from blood. The receptors here all came from a man aged 18-30 years with type 1 diabetes. Each CDR3 is given with its conserved first and last residue. D genes are given only for firm matches. Part of the rows lack a size; the others show once, few, many or a class for expanded clones.

d_call	v_call	j_call	clone_size	cdr3_nt	cdr3_aa
.	TRBV4-3	TRBJ1-5	.	TGCGCCAGCAGCCAAGAGGCGGGCATGTATCAGCCCCAGCATTTT	CASSQEAGMYQPQHF
.	TRBV23-1	TRBJ1-4	.	TGCGCCAGCAGTCAATCGGGGAGGAGGCACGAAAAACTGTTTTTT	CASSQSGRRHEKLFF
TRBD1	TRBV2	TRBJ2-7	few	TGTGCCAGCACTAGACAGGGGGGCTACGAGCAGTACTTC	CASTRQGGYEQYF
.	TRBV7-2	TRBJ2-7	few	TGTGCCAGCAGCTCACCCCGGACAGCGCCTCAATATACCTACGAGCAGTACTTC	CASSSPRTAPQYTYEQYF
TRBD2	TRBV5-1	TRBJ2-1	few	TGCGCCAGCAGCTATGGACTAGCGGGTAATGAGCAGTTCTTC	CASSYGLAGNEQFF
.	TRBV7-9	TRBJ1-1	.	TGTGCCAGCAGCTTAGGAGGGGCAGCTCGTATTAACACTGAAGCTTTCTTT	CASSLGGAARINTEAFF
.	TRBV30	TRBJ2-3	few	TGTGCCTGGGCTCGGATGAGGGATACGCAGTATTTT	CAWARMRDTQYF
.	TRBV5-1	TRBJ1-5	.	TGCGCCAGCGGGGCAGGGGTAGGTCAGCCCCAGCATTTT	CASGAGVGQPQHF
TRBD1	TRBV6-6	TRBJ2-2	.	TGTGCCAGCAGTGGACAGGGGACTGACACCGGGGAGCTGTTTTTT	CASSGQGTDTGELFF
TRBD1	TRBV9	TRBJ1-5	.	TGTGCCAGCAGCGTAGGACAGGGACAGAGTCAGCCCCAGCATTTT	CASSVGQGQSQPQHF
.	TRBV29-1	TRBJ2-5	few	TGCAGCGGTCCGGGGGGCGCGGGGACCATGGAGACCCAGTACTTC	CSGPGGAGTMETQYF
TRBD1	TRBV10-3	TRBJ1-2	.	TGTGCCATCAGCGGGACAGGGGGTGGCTACACCTTC	CAISGTGGGYTF
.	TRBV5-1	TRBJ1-1	.	TGCGCCAGCAGCCCCGAAGGGAACACTGAAGCTTTCTTT	CASSPEGNTEAFF
.	TRBV11-3	TRBJ2-3	.	TGTGCCAGCAGCTTAGCCCTCCACACAGATACGCAGTATTTT	CASSLALHTDTQYF
TRBD2	TRBV5-4	TRBJ2-1	.	TGTGCCAGCAGCCGGACCCTAGCGGGAAGAGGTGAGCAGTTCTTC	CASSRTLAGRGEQFF
.	TRBV30	TRBJ1-5	.	TGTGCCTGGCAGGGCCTGGGCTCCTATAGCAATCAGCCCCAGCATTTT	CAWQGLGSYSNQPQHF
.	TRBV27	TRBJ1-5	few	TGTGCCAGCAGTTTCACCTTAAATCAGCCCCAGCATTTT	CASSFTLNQPQHF
TRBD2	TRBV4-2	TRBJ2-3	.	TGTGCCAGCATCCCCGGGACTAGCGGGAGAAGGGGCGGAGATACGCAGTATTTT	CASIPGTSGRRGGDTQYF
.	TRBV6-5	TRBJ1-1	.	TGTGCCAGCAGTTACCGGCAGAACACTGAAGCTTTCTTT	CASSYRQNTEAFF
TRBD1	TRBV5-1	TRBJ2-1	few	TGCGCCAGCAGCTTGACCGGGACAGCATACAATGAGCAGTTCTTC	CASSLTGTAYNEQFF
TRBD1	TRBV10-3	TRBJ1-1	few	TGTGCCATCAGTGACCGGGGACAGGGGAAACCCACTGAAGCTTTCTTT	CAISDRGQGKPTEAFF
.	TRBV30	TRBJ1-1	.	TGTGCCTGGCTTTCCCCGGTGGTCTACACTGAAGCTTTCTTT	CAWLSPVVYTEAFF
.	TRBV18	TRBJ2-2	once	TGTGCCAGCTCACCAGGACAGACGAACACCGGGGAGCTGTTTTTT	CASSPGQTNTGELFF
.	TRBV7-7	TRBJ2-1	.	TGTGCTAGCAGCTTGCGAGCGACCGGTCCCTCCTACAATGAGCAGTTCTTC	CASSLRATGPSYNEQFF
.	TRBV14	TRBJ2-3	.	TGTGCCAGCAGCCAATTCCGGGGGCATGGGACAGATACGCAGTATTTT	CASSQFRGHGTDTQYF
.	TRBV9	TRBJ1-3	.	TGTGCCAGCAGCGTAGGGAGCTCTGGAAACACCATATATTTT	CASSVGSSGNTIYF
TRBD2	TRBV18	TRBJ2-7	.	TGTGCCAGCTCACCGGGACTAGCGGGAGAGGAGCGCGAGCAGTACTTC	CASSPGLAGEEREQYF